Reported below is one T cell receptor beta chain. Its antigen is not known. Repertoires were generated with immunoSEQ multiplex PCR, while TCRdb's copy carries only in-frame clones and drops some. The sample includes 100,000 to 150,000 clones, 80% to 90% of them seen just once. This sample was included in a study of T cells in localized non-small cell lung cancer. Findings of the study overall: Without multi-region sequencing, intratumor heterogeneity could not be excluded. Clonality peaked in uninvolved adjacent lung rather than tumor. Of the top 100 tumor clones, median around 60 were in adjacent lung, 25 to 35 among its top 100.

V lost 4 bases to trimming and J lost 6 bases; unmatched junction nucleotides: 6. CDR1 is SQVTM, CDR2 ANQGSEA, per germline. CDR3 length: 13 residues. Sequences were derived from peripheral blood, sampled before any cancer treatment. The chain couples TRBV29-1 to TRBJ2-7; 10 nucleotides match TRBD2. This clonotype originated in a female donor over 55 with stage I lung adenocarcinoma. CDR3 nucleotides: TGCAGCGTTGCTAGCGGGAGATCAGTCGAGCAGTACTTC. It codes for CSVASGRSVEQYF.